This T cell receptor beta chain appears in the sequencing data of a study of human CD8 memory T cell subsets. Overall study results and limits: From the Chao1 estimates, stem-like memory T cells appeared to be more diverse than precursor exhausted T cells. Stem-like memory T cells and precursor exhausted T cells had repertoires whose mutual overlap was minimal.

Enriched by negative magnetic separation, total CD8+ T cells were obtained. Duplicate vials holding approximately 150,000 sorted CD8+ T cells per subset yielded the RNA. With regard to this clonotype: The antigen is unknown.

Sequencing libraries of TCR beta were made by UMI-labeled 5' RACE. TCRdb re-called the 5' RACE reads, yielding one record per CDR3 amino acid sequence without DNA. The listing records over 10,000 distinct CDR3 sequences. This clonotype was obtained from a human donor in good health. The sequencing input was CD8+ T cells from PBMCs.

The CDR3 here is CASSKGKDTLLYEQYF. The chain uses TRBV23-1 and TRBJ2-7; TCRdb's D call, TRBD1, is unchecked because there is no DNA. TRBV23-1 is placed among ORFs of uncertain function. This CDR3 region has 16 residues.